Listed below are T cell receptor beta chains from one sample, sequenced in a study of Ad26.COV2.S vaccination and SARS-CoV-2 variants. The repertoire was sequenced with immunoSEQ multiplex PCR; TCRdb's copy has only in-frame clones and lacks some. Among about 140,000 clones, about nine tenths were seen once, and the ten largest hold less than 6%. Material: peripheral blood, obtained after recovery from COVID-19. These receptors were taken from a human donor who had recovered from COVID-19. Both conserved end residues are part of each CDR3. D genes are given only for firm matches. Size is omitted from some rows. Given values are once, few, many or a class for expanded clones.

NA,TRBJ1-3,NA,TRBV18,TGTGCCAGCTCACCACCGGCAGAGAGGATCCACACCATATATTTT,CASSPPAERIHTIYF
few,TRBJ2-1,TRBD2,TRBV7-6,TGTGCCAGCAACTTGGGGGGGAATGAGCAGTTCTTC,CASNLGGNEQFF
NA,TRBJ1-1,TRBD1,TRBV11-3,TGTGCCAGCAGCTGGACGACAGGGGTGAACACTGAAGCTTTCTTT,CASSWTTGVNTEAFF
NA,TRBJ1-2,NA,TRBV27,TGTGCCAGCAGCACTATAGGTGGCGGAAACTATGGCTACACCTTC,CASSTIGGGNYGYTF
NA,TRBJ1-4,TRBD1,TRBV7-9,TGTGCCAGCAGCCCGGACAGGAGTAATGAAAAACTGTTTTTT,CASSPDRSNEKLFF
NA,TRBJ1-2,NA,TRBV7-8,TGTGCCAGCAGCTTAGGAGGGGTTCCCTATGGCTACACCTTC,CASSLGGVPYGYTF
NA,TRBJ2-1,NA,TRBV14,TGTGCCAGCAGCCGGGGGTCGGGGGCGTACTACAATGAGCAGTTCTTC,CASSRGSGAYYNEQFF
NA,TRBJ1-5,NA,TRBV10-2,TGCGCCAGCGGTAACAATCAGCCCCAGCATTTT,CASGNNQPQHF
NA,TRBJ1-5,NA,TRBV28,TGTGCCAGCAGTGGGAGAGGCGGCAATCAGCCCCAGCATTTT,CASSGRGGNQPQHF
NA,TRBJ2-1,NA,TRBV11-2,TGTGCCAGCAGCATCGGGACCAGTGAGCAGTTCTTC,CASSIGTSEQFF
NA,TRBJ1-5,TRBD1,TRBV5-1,TGCGCCAGCAGCTTAGGGACAGGCAATCAGCCCCAGCATTTT,CASSLGTGNQPQHF
once,TRBJ1-1,TRBD1,TRBV6-5,TGTGCCAGCACCCCCCGGACAGGTTGGAACACTGAAGCTTTCTTT,CASTPRTGWNTEAFF
NA,TRBJ2-5,TRBD2,TRBV5-4,TGTGCCAGCAGCCCAACTAGCGGGGGGCTCTTCGAGTACTTC,CASSPTSGGLFEYF
few,TRBJ1-3,NA,TRBV12-3/TRBV12-4,TGTGCCAGCAGCCTAAACGGAAACACCATATATTTT,CASSLNGNTIYF
once,TRBJ2-7,NA,TRBV7-2,TGTGCCAGCAGCTTAAGGCGGGGCGACGAGCAGTACTTC,CASSLRRGDEQYF
NA,TRBJ1-3,NA,TRBV7-9,TGTGCCAGCAGCCCCGAGGACACTCCCTACTCTGGAAACACCATATATTTT,CASSPEDTPYSGNTIYF
NA,TRBJ2-3,TRBD1,TRBV4-1,TGCGCCAGCAGCCGTCGTACAGGGGGCGGTATTAACACAGATACGCAGTATTTT,CASSRRTGGGINTDTQYF
NA,TRBJ1-5,NA,TRBV7-2,TGTGCCAGCAGCTTCAGCTATAGCAATCAGCCCCAGCATTTT,CASSFSYSNQPQHF
NA,TRBJ1-3,NA,TRBV4-3,TGCGCCAGCAGCCAATATTCAACAGGGAGAAGCTCTGGAAACACCATATATTTT,CASSQYSTGRSSGNTIYF
NA,TRBJ2-1,NA,TRBV5-1,TGCGCCAGCAGCTTGCCGGGGGTTGAGCAGTTCTTC,CASSLPGVEQFF
NA,TRBJ1-6,TRBD1,TRBV6-1,TGTGCCAGCAGTGAAGGACAGGGGTTTGAATCCTATAATTCACCCCTCCACTTT,CASSEGQGFESYNSPLHF
NA,TRBJ2-7,NA,TRBV6-6,TGTGCCAGCAGTGACAGACTATTAACCTACGAGCAGTACTTC,CASSDRLLTYEQYF
NA,TRBJ2-7,TRBD2,TRBV10-2,TGCGCCAGCAGTCCCCAGCGGGGGCACTCCTACGAGCAGTACTTC,CASSPQRGHSYEQYF
NA,TRBJ1-1,NA,TRBV4-1,TGCGCCAGCAGGGGACTTCTCAAGAACACTGAAGCTTTCTTT,CASRGLLKNTEAFF
NA,TRBJ2-5,TRBD1,TRBV18,TGTGCCAGCTCACGTGGGACAGGGAACCAAGAGACCCAGTACTTC,CASSRGTGNQETQYF
NA,TRBJ1-4,NA,TRBV4-3,TGCGCCAGCAGCCAAGAGGGGAGACCTAATGAAAAACTGTTTTTT,CASSQEGRPNEKLFF
NA,TRBJ2-3,NA,TRBV11-1,TGTGCCAGCCCGCGGGACACTCTTCGCCGCACAGATACGCAGTATTTT,CASPRDTLRRTDTQYF
NA,TRBJ2-1,TRBD1,TRBV11-2,TGTGCCAGCAGATCCGGGACAGGGGGCAGTTGGCAGTTCTTC,CASRSGTGGSWQFF
NA,TRBJ2-7,NA,TRBV28,TGTGCCAGCAGTTTCATATATCCTGGGGGCAACGAGCAGTACTTC,CASSFIYPGGNEQYF
few,TRBJ1-6,NA,TRBV2,TGTGCCAGCAGCTTACGTCCAGGGACAACCAATAATTCACCCCTCCACTTT,CASSLRPGTTNNSPLHF
NA,TRBJ1-1,NA,TRBV19,TGTGCCAGTAGGATTGCCGGGGCCCTTGAAGCTTTCTTT,CASRIAGALEAFF
NA,TRBJ1-6,NA,TRBV7-6,TGTGCCAGCAGCTTACTCCCAACCTATAATTCACCCCTCCACTTT,CASSLLPTYNSPLHF
NA,TRBJ2-7,TRBD1,TRBV18,TGTGCCAGCTCACCGAGATCCCCAGGGACAGGGGGCTCCTACGAGCAGTACTTC,CASSPRSPGTGGSYEQYF
NA,TRBJ1-6,TRBD1,TRBV19,TGTGCCAGTACCCTGACAGGGGTGCACTCACCCCTCCACTTT,CASTLTGVHSPLHF
NA,TRBJ2-7,NA,TRBV28,TGTGCCAGCAGTGGAGACACTAACTACGAGCAGTACTTC,CASSGDTNYEQYF
few,TRBJ1-4,TRBD1,TRBV6-6,TGTGCCAGCAGCCTACGGGACAGGAATGAAAAACTGTTTTTT,CASSLRDRNEKLFF
NA,TRBJ2-1,NA,TRBV28,TGTGCCAGCAGTTTTGAGGGGAATGAGCAGTTCTTC,CASSFEGNEQFF
NA,TRBJ1-6,TRBD1,TRBV6-6,TGTGCCAGCAGAAGGACAGGGGCCGATAATTCACCCCTCCACTTT,CASRRTGADNSPLHF
NA,TRBJ2-7,TRBD1,TRBV27,TGTGCCAGTAAAACACCGGGACAGAAATACGAGCAGTACTTC,CASKTPGQKYEQYF
NA,TRBJ1-4,NA,TRBV6-5,TGTGCCAGCGGCCTCCAGGAAAAACTGTTTTTT,CASGLQEKLFF
NA,TRBJ1-2,TRBD1,TRBV28,TGTGCCAGCAGTTTGGGACAGCAACCAAACTATGGCTACACCTTC,CASSLGQQPNYGYTF
NA,TRBJ2-7,TRBD1,TRBV4-3,TGCGCCAGCAGCCAAATGACAGGGCCCTACGAGCAGTACTTC,CASSQMTGPYEQYF
NA,TRBJ1-1,NA,TRBV13,TGTGCCAGCACGAATCGGCGGCAGGTGAACACTGAAGCTTTCTTT,CASTNRRQVNTEAFF
NA,TRBJ1-2,TRBD1,TRBV5-1,TGCGCCAGCAGCTTGGCGGGACAGAAGAATGGGAACTATGGCTACACCTTC,CASSLAGQKNGNYGYTF
few,TRBJ1-2,TRBD1,TRBV24-1,TGTGCCACCAGTGATCGGACAGGGGATGGCTACACCTTC,CATSDRTGDGYTF
many,TRBJ1-2,NA,TRBV19,TGTGCCAGTAGTATGTCACCGCTAAACTATGGCTACACCTTC,CASSMSPLNYGYTF
few,TRBJ2-7,TRBD1,TRBV7-2,TGTGCCAGCAGCGACCCCCGACAGGGAGTCTACGAGCAGTACTTC,CASSDPRQGVYEQYF
NA,TRBJ1-5,NA,TRBV7-2,TGTGCCAGCAGCTTACAGATAAATCAGCCCCAGCATTTT,CASSLQINQPQHF